This TCR beta chain came from a study of T cells in Graves' hyperthyroidism and ophthalmopathy. In the study overall: Blood from the periphery was taken at initial diagnosis, before any treatment.

TCR beta CDR3 region amplification was performed from RNA transcripts. Using the HTBI primer set, a first-round RT-PCR was run on the TCR CDR3. TCRdb recomputed calls from the multiplex PCR reads with MiXCR, one row per CDR3 protein. The repertoire includes about 420,000 distinct CDR3 sequences, roughly 13% of them detected once, and 5% to 6.5% sits in the top ten. This clonotype has at least ten counts. In making diagnoses, clinical symptoms, serum thyroxine and TRAb, thyroid ultrasound and orbital computed tomography were all used. Each 10 ml fresh peripheral blood draw supplied the PBMCs. Germline V gives CDR1 SGDLS, CDR2 YYNGEE. Trimming cost V 7 bases and J 2 bases, with 11 bases left between them. This CDR3 contains 13 residues.

This clonotype was obtained from a woman younger than 35 with Graves' hyperthyroidism. V usage is TRBV9 and J usage is TRBJ2-3, with a possible D match to TRBD2 (5 bases). The sample taken for sequencing was blood. For the CDR3, the DNA is TGTGCCAGCCAGAGCGGCACCACAGATACGCAGTATTTT. This sequence encodes CASQSGTTDTQYF.